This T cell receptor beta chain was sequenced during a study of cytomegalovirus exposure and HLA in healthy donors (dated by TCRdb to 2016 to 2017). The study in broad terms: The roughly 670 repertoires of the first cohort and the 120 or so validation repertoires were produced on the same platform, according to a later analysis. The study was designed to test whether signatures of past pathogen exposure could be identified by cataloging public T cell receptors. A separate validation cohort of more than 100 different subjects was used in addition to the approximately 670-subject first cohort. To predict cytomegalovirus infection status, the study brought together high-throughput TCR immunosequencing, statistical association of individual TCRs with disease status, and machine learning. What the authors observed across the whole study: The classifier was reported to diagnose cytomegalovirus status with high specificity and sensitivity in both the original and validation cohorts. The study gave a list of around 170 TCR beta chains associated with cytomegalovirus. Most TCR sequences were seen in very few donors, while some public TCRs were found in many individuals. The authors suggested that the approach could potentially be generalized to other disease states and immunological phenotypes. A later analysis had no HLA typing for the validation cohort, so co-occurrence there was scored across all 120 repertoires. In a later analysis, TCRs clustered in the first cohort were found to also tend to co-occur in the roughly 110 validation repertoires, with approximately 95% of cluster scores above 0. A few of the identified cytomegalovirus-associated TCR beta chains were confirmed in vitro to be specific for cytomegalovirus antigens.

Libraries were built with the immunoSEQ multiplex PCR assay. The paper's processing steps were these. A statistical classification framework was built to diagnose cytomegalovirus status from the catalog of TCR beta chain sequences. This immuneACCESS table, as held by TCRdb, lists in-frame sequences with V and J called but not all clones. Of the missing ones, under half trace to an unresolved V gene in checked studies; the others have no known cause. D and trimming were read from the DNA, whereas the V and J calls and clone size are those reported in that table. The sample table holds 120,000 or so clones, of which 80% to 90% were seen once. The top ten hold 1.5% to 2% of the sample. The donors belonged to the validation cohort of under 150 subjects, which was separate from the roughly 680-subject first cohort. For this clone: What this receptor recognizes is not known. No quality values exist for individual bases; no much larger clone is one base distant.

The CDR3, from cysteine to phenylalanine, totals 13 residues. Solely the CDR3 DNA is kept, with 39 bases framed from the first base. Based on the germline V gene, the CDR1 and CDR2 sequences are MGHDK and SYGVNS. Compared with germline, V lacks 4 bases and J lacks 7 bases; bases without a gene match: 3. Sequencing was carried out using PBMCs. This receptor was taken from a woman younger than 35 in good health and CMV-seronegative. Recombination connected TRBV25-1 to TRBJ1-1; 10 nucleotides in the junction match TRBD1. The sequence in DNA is TGTGCCAGCAGTGTGGGACAGGGGAGTGAAGCTTTCTTT. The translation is CASSVGQGSEAFF.